The source of this TCR beta chain is a study of cytomegalovirus exposure and HLA in healthy donors. In germline, CDR1 is GTSNPN, CDR2 SVGIG (reference sequence). This CDR3 has 11 amino acids. 60 Vbeta and 13 Jbeta primers were used in PCR. Data came from immunoSEQ multiplex PCR; TCRdb stores just in-frame clones and leaves some out. Counted here are 100,000 to 150,000 clones, about 85% occurring once; the ten biggest clones make up 3% to 4%. The receptor was isolated from a young man in good health and CMV-seropositive. This rearrangement joins TRBV30 to TRBJ2-5; a possible D gene is TRBD1 (5 bases). The J call is uncertain, as TRBJ2-7 better fits the DNA end. Material for sequencing was PBMCs. The CDR3 reads CACDSHYEQYF. The CDR3 DNA reads as TGTGCCTGTGACAGTCACTACGAGCAGTACTTC.